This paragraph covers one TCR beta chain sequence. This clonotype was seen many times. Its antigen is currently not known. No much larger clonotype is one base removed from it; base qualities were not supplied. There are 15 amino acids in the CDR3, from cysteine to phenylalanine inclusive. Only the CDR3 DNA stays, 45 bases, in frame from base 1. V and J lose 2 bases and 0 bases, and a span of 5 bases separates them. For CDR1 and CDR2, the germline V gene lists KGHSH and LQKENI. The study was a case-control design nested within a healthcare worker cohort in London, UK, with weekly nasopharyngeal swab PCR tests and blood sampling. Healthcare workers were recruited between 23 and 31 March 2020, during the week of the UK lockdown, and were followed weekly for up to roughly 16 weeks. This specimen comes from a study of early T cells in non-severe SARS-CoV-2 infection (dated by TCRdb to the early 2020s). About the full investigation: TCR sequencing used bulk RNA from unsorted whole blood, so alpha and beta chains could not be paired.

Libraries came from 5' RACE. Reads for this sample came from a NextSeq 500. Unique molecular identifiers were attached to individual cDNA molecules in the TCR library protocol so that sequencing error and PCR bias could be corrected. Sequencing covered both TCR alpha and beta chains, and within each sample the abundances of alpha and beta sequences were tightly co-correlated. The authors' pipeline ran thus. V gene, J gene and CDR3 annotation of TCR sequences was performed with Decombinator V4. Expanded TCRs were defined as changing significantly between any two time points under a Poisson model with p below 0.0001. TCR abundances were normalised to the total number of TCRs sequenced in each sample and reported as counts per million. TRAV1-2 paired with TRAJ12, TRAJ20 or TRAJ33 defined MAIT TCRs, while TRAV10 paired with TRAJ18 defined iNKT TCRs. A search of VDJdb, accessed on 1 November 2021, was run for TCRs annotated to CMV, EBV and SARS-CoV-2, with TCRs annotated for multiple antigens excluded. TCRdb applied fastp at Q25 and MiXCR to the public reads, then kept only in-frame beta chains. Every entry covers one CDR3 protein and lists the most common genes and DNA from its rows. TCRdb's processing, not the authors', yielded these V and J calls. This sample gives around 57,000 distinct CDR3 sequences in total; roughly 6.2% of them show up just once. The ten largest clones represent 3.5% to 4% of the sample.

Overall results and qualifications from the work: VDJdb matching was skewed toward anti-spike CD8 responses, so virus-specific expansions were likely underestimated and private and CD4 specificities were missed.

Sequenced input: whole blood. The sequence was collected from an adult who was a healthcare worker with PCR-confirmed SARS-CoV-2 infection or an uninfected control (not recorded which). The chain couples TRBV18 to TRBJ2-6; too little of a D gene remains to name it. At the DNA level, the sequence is TGTGCCAGCTCACCAGATCTCTCTGGGGCCAACGTCCTGACTTTC. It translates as CASSPDLSGANVLTF.